This T cell receptor beta chain was sequenced in a study of blood T cell repertoires in COVID-19. Overall study context: PBMCs, B-cell-depleted T cells, or T cells were the source of the cDNA or gDNA that made up the material.

Germline CDR1 reads MNHEY; CDR2 reads SMNVEV (reference sequence). This CDR3 is 14 amino acids long. With V trimmed by 2 bases and J by 7 bases, 1 base remained unmatched. Authors' processing steps: Estimation of nucleated cell counts was performed using reference gene primer amplification. The protocol was immunoSEQ multiplex PCR, while the TCRdb copy is restricted to in-frame clones and leaves out a portion. The DNA gave D and trimming, while V, J and clone size come from that table. Among 70,000 or so clones listed, 75% were seen once. The V call is TRBV27, the J call TRBJ1-4; 10 nucleotides line up with TRBD1. This receptor was identified in a man between 65 and 85 years old with acute or convalescent COVID-19. The sample comprised peripheral blood. The CDR3 sequence is CASSLGTGVEKLFF. The CDR3 region has the DNA TGTGCCAGCAGTTTAGGGACAGGGGTTGAAAAACTGTTTTTT.